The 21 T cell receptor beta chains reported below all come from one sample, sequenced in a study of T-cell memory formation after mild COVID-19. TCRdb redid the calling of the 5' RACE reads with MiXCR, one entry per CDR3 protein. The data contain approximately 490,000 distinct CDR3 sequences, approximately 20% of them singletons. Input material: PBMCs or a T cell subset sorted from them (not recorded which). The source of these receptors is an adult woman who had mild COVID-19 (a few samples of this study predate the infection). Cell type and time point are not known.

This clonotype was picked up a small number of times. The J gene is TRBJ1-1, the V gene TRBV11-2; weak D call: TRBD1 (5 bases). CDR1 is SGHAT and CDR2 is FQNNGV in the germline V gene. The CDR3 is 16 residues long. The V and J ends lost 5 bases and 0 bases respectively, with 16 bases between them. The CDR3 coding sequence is TGTGCCAGCAGCGGCAGGGCGCTAATAATGAACACTGAAGCTTTCTTT. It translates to CASSGRALIMNTEAFF.

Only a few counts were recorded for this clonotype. The DNA of the CDR3 is TGTGCCACCAGTGACTCCGGGACTAGATATGAGGAGCAGTACTTC. This gives the protein CATSDSGTRYEEQYF. The chain employs TRBV24-1 and TRBJ2-7, with 8 positions matching TRBD2. V lost 4 bases, J lost 7 bases, and 11 bases stayed unmatched. CDR1 and CDR2 (germline): KGHDR, SFDVKD. CDR3 length: 15 residues.

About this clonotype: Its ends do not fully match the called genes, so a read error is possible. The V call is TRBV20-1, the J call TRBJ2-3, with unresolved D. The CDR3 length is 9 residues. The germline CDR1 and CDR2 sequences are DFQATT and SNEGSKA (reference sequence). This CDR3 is CSARVFRDF. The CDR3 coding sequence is TGCAGTGCTAGAGTTTTTAGGGATTTT.

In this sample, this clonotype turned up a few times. The CDR3, as DNA: TGTGCCAGCAGCCAAGGAAGGGTTCAGGGGAACACCTTC. Its translation is CASSQGRVQGNTF. The V gene is TRBV3-1, the J gene TRBJ1-2; D may be TRBD1 (6 bases). CDR3 length: 13 amino acids. The germline V gene encodes CDR1 LGHDT and CDR2 YNNKEL (reference sequence). V was trimmed by 1 base and J by 12 bases, leaving 15 bases between them.

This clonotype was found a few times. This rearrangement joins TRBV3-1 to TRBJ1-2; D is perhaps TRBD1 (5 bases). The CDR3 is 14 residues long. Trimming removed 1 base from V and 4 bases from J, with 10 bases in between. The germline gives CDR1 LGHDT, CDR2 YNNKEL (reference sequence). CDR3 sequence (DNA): TGTGCCAGCAGCCAAGGGCCAGGGCCCTATGGCTACACCTTC. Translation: CASSQGPGPYGYTF.

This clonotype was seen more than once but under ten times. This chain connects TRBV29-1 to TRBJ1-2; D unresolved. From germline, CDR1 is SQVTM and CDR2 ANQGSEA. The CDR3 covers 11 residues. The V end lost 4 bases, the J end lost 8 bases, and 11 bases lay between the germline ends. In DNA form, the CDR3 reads TGCAGCGTTGTGGCATTAAAGGGCTACACCTTC. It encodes CSVVALKGYTF.

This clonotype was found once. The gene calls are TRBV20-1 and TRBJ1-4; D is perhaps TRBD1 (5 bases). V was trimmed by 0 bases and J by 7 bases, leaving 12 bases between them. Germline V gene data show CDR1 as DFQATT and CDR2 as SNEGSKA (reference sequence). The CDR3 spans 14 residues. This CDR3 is CSARDRDGGEKLFF. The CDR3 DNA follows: TGCAGTGCTAGAGACCGAGACGGGGGTGAAAAACTGTTTTTT.

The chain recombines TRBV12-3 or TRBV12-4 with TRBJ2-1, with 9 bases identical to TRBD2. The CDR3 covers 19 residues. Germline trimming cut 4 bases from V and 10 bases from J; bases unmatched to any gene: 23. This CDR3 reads CASSYGALGVREGSMEQFF. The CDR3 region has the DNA TGTGCCAGCAGTTACGGCGCCCTTGGAGTGCGGGAGGGTTCTATGGAGCAGTTCTTC.

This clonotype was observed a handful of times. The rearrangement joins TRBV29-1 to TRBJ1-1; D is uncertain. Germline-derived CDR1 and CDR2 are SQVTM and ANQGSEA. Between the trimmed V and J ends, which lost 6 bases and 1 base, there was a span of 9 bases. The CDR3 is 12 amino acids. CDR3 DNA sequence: TGCAGCGTACCGCTGGGGAACACTGAAGCTTTCTTT. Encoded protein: CSVPLGNTEAFF. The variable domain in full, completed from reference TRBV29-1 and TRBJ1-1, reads SAVISQKPSRDICQRGTSLTIQCQVDSQVTMMFWYRQQPGQSLTLIATANQGSEATYESGFVIDKFPISRPNLTFSTLTVSNMSPEDSSIYLCSVPLGNTEAFFGQGTRLTVV.

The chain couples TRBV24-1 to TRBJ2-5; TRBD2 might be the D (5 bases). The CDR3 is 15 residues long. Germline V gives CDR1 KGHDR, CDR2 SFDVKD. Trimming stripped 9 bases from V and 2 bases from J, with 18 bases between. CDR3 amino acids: CATGVATTGQETQYF. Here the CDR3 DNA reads TGTGCCACCGGCGTAGCGACGACGGGGCAAGAGACCCAGTACTTC.

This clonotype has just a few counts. The CDR3 protein is CASRWTGAYEQYF. CDR3 coding DNA: TGTGCCAGCAGATGGACAGGGGCCTACGAGCAGTACTTC. The genes are TRBV6-5 and TRBJ2-7, with 9 bases lining up with TRBD1. Germline V gene sequence: CDR1 MNHEY, CDR2 SVGAGI. The length of the CDR3 is 13 residues. The V and J ends lost 6 bases and 2 bases, in that order; junction bases with no gene match: 2.

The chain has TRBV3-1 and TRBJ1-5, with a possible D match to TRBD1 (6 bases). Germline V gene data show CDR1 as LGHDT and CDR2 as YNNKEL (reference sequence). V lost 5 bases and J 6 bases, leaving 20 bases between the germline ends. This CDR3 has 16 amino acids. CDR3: CASSDQGGDSSQPQHF. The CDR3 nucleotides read TGTGCCAGCAGCGATCAAGGGGGGGATTCTAGTCAGCCCCAGCATTTT.

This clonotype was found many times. CDR3 bases: TGCGCCAGCAGCTTGACTAGCGGGGCCTACGAGCAGTACTTC. This sequence encodes CASSLTSGAYEQYF. J is TRBJ2-7 and V is TRBV5-1; 10 nucleotides align to TRBD2. The CDR3 extends over 14 amino acids. CDR1 and CDR2 (germline): SGHRS, YFSETQ. V gave up 1 base and J gave up 2 bases; unmatched junction bases: 0.

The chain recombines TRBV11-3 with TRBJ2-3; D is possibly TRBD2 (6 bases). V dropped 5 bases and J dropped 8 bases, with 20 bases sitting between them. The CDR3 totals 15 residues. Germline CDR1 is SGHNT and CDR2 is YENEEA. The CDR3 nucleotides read TGTGCCAGCAGCATCTCCGGGACTGGGAAAATTACGCAGTATTTT. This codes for CASSISGTGKITQYF. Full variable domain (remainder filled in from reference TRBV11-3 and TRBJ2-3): EAGVVQSPRYKIIEKKQPVAFWCNPISGHNTLYWYLQNLGQGPELLIRYENEEAVDDSQLPKDRFSAERLKGVDSTLKIQPAELGDSAVYLCASSISGTGKITQYFGPGTRLTVL.

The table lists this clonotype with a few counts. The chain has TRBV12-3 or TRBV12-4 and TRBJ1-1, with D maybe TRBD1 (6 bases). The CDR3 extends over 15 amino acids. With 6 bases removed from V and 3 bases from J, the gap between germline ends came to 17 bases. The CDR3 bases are TGTGCCAGCAGGTCCACAGGGACCGGGGACACTGAAGCTTTCTTT. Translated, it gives CASRSTGTGDTEAFF.

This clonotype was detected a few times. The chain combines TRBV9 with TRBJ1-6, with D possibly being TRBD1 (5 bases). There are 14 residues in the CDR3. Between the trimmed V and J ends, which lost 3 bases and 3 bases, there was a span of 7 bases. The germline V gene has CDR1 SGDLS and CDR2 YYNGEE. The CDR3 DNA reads TGTGCCAGCAGCGCAGGGAACTATAATTCACCCCTCCACTTT. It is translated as CASSAGNYNSPLHF.

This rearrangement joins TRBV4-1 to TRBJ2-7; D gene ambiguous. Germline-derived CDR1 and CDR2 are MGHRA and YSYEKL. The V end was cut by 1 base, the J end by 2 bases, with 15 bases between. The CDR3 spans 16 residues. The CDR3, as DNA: TGCGCCAGCAGCCAAGGGATACCCACAGCTACCTACGAGCAGTACTTC. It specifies CASSQGIPTATYEQYF.

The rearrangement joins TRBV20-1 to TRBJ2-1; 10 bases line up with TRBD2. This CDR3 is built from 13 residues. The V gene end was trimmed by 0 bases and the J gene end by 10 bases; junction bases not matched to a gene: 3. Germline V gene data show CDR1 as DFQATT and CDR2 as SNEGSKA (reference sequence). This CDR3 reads CSARDFSGREQFF. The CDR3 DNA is TGCAGTGCTAGAGATTTTAGCGGGAGGGAGCAGTTCTTC.

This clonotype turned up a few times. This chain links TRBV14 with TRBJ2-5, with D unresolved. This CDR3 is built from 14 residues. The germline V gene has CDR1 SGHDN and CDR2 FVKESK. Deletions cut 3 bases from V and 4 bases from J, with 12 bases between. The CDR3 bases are TGTGCCAGCAGCCATCCTTGGGCCGGAGAGACCCAGTACTTC. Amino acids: CASSHPWAGETQYF.

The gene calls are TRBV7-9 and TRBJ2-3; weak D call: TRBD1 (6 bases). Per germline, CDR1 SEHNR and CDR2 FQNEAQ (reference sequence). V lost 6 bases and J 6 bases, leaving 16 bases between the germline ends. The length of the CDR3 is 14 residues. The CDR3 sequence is CASSGTFGSDTQYF. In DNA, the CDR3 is TGTGCCAGCAGTGGGACATTCGGATCGGATACGCAGTATTTT. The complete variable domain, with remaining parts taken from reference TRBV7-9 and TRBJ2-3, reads DTGVSQNPRHKITKRGQNVTFRCDPISEHNRLYWYRQTLGQGPEFLTYFQNEAQLEKSRLLSDRFSAERPKGSFSTLEIQRTEQGDSAMYLCASSGTFGSDTQYFGPGTRLTVL.

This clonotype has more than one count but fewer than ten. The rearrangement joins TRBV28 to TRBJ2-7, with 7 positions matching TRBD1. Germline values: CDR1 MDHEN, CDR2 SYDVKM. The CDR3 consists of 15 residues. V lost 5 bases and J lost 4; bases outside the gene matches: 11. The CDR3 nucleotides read TGTGCCAGCAGTACCCCGACAGGGAGTGTATACGAGCAGTACTTC. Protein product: CASSTPTGSVYEQYF.